This T cell receptor beta chain was captured in a study of blood T cell repertoires in COVID-19 (dated by TCRdb to about 2020). Notes on the research overall: The collaborator samples originated in the United States, Italy and Spain and spanned the acute and convalescent phases of COVID-19. The prospective study material was composed of cDNA or gDNA derived from T cells, B-cell-depleted T cells, or PBMCs. The dataset comprised deeply sampled blood TCRbeta repertoires from subjects exposed to, actively infected with, or recovered from COVID-19. The repertoires were released in a freely available public database intended as a resource for research on the immune response to SARS-CoV-2. The samples were drawn from two sources: the first 160 participants of the ongoing ImmuneRACE study, and over 1,000 subjects contributed by 6 global collaborators. A de-identified subject ID, COVID-19 status, age in years and sex were almost always included in the sample metadata. Where available, HLA class I and class II types were taken from metadata supplied by the sample provider and were not determined by assay-based typing.

Trimming costs V 1 base and J 0 bases, and their ends lie 6 bases apart. Including the terminal cysteine and phenylalanine, the CDR3 comprises 14 residues. Of all the DNA, just the CDR3 is kept, 42 bases in frame from base 1. CDR1 and CDR2 are drawn from the germline V gene: MNHNS, SASEGT. Participants in the prospective study were enrolled through a virtual design, were aged roughly 18 to 90 years, and lived in some 24 United States geographic areas. In the prospective study, participants were assigned to cohorts based on the clinical history participants reported in a screening survey and a study questionnaire. ImmuneRACE Cohort 3 recovered participants were defined by two consecutive negative NP/OP PCR tests, healthcare professional clearance, or symptom resolution. Mobile phlebotomists in the prospective study collected whole blood, serum and a nasopharyngeal or oropharyngeal swab from every participant. Over an approximately 2-month period, participants in the prospective study had the option of providing additional blood draws and questionnaires. Blood samples from the prospective study were shipped frozen or at room temperature prior to DNA extraction.

Overall study outcomes, separate from this receptor: Clinical and demographic metadata were provided uncurated, with the amount varying by source and participant.

A word on this clone: No antigen is known for it. Base qualities are not provided; no much larger clone lies one nucleotide away.

TCRbeta CDR3 regions were amplified from genomic DNA using the immunoSEQ Assay, a bias-controlled multiplex PCR. In the paper's pipeline: Within the assay, amplification of reference gene primers was used to estimate how many nucleated cells each sample contained. To quantify the absolute abundance of each unique TCRbeta CDR3 rearrangement, sequence reads were collapsed and filtered. For each sample, productive Simpson clonality was calculated as the square root of Simpson's diversity index over productive rearrangements. This immuneACCESS table, as held by TCRdb, lists in-frame sequences with V and J called but not all clones. Of the missing ones, under half trace to an unresolved V gene in checked studies; the others have no known cause. Clonal size and the V and J genes are those of that table, whereas D and trimming came from the DNA. The sample records over 250,000 clones, around 87% of which are singletons. Of the sample, about 5% is held by the ten largest clones.

The material sequenced was PBMCs or T cells enriched from blood (not recorded which). The TCR originated in a woman aged 25 to 39 who had recovered from COVID-19. The chain links TRBV6-1 with TRBJ1-1, with a tentative D gene TRBD1 over 5 matching bases. In nucleotide form, the sequence is TGTGCCAGCAGTGAAGGCAGGGTGAACACTGAAGCTTTCTTT. Translation gives CASSEGRVNTEAFF.